Listed below are T cell receptor beta chains from one sample, sequenced in a study of regulatory T cells in long-lasting Graves disease. TCRdb ran MiXCR on the multiplex PCR reads and lists one entry per CDR3 protein. The profile covers more than 350,000 distinct CDR3 sequences, with around a fifth appearing a single time and approximately 14% taken by the ten largest. The sample in question was peripheral blood mononuclear cells (PBMCs), obtained when the disease was refractory, from a patient treated with antithyroid drugs. Receptors originate from a female donor with Graves disease. The CDR3 runs from the conserved cysteine through the conserved F or W. The D gene is left open where the match is weak. Rows give clone size only sometimes, using once, few, many, or a class for an expanded clone.

v_call,j_call,d_call,clone_size,cdr3_nt,cdr3_aa
TRBV3-1,TRBJ1-2,-,many,TGTGCCAGCAGCCAAGTCGGGGGGGCCAACTATGGCTACACCTTC,CASSQVGGANYGYTF
TRBV6-9,TRBJ2-4,-,many,TGTGCCAGCAGTTACTTAAATGAGGCCAAAAACATTCAGTACTTC,CASSYLNEAKNIQYF
TRBV4-1,TRBJ1-1,-,-,TGCGCCAGCAGCCAGATCGGGGATGGGGACACTGAAGCTTTCTTT,CASSQIGDGDTEAFF
TRBV4-1,TRBJ2-2,TRBD2,-,TGCGCCAGCAGAGAGCGGGAGTTAAACGGGGAGCTGTTTTTT,CASRERELNGELFF
TRBV10-1,TRBJ2-5,-,many,TGCGCCAGCAGTGATTCGGGTGATCTCCAAGAGACCCAGTACTTC,CASSDSGDLQETQYF
TRBV29-1,TRBJ2-5,-,many,TGCAGCGTTGAAGATCCCAGCGAGGGAGAGACCCAGTACTTC,CSVEDPSEGETQYF
TRBV20-1,TRBJ2-7,TRBD2,-,TGCAGTGCTACCGGGACTAGAGCTCACGAGCAGTACTTC,CSATGTRAHEQYF
TRBV11-1,TRBJ2-7,-,many,TGTGCCAGCAGCGCCCTAAGGGGGGTCGTCGAGCAGTACTTC,CASSALRGVVEQYF
TRBV5-1,TRBJ2-1,-,-,TGCGCCAGCAGCCACGGAGCTTCCCATGAGCAGTTCTTC,CASSHGASHEQFF
TRBV9,TRBJ2-2,-,few,TGTGCCAGCAGCGACCTCCAGGAAACCGGGGAGCTGTTTTTT,CASSDLQETGELFF
TRBV29-1,TRBJ2-7,TRBD1,-,TGCAGCGTTTTGGACAGGCCCTACGAGCAGTACTTC,CSVLDRPYEQYF
TRBV7-2,TRBJ2-2,-,many,TGTGCCAGGCTTAGGGGGAGGGACACCGGGGAGCTGTTTTTT,CARLRGRDTGELFF
TRBV20-1,TRBJ2-4,TRBD2,few,TGCAGTGCTGGAGCGGGGGGGGCCAAAAACATTCAGTACTTC,CSAGAGGAKNIQYF
TRBV4-2,TRBJ1-2,-,-,TGTGCCAGCAGCCAAGGGGAAGGGTTCTATGGCTACACCTTC,CASSQGEGFYGYTF
TRBV5-1,TRBJ1-4,-,-,TGCGCCAGCAGCGTCCAGACAGCCACTAATGAAAAACTGTTTTTT,CASSVQTATNEKLFF
TRBV7-3,TRBJ2-2,-,many,TGTGCCAGCAGCTTAACTATTGACGGCACCGGGGAGCTGTTTTTT,CASSLTIDGTGELFF
TRBV7-2,TRBJ2-5,-,many,TGTGCCAGCAGCTTCGGGGGGGGACAGCAAGAGACCCAGTACTTC,CASSFGGGQQETQYF
TRBV10-3,TRBJ1-2,-,many,TGTGCCACACAAGGCGGACAGAACTATGGCTACACCTTC,CATQGGQNYGYTF
TRBV19,TRBJ2-7,-,-,TGTGCCAGTAGTACGCACACTAGCTCCTACGAGCAGTACTTC,CASSTHTSSYEQYF
TRBV20-1,TRBJ1-1,TRBD1,-,TGCAGTGCTAGAGACCCAGGGACAGGGGGATCGATGAACACTGAAGCTTTCTTT,CSARDPGTGGSMNTEAFF
TRBV7-3,TRBJ2-6,-,many,TGTGCCAGCAGCTTATGGGGGTCAGGGGCCTCTGGGGCCAACGTCCTGACTTTC,CASSLWGSGASGANVLTF
TRBV5-1,TRBJ1-4,-,many,TGCGCCAGCAGCCTGGACAGTTCTAATGAAAAACTGTTTTTT,CASSLDSSNEKLFF
TRBV28,TRBJ2-7,TRBD2,many,TGTGCCAGCAGTTTGGGGACTAGCCCGCGGGAGCAGTACTTC,CASSLGTSPREQYF
TRBV7-8,TRBJ2-4,TRBD1,-,TGTGCCAGCAGCTTAGCTACAGGGGGCGGTGGGTGGATTCAGTACTTC,CASSLATGGGGWIQYF
TRBV5-1,TRBJ2-4,-,-,TGCGCCAGCAGCTTGGCCGGGGCAGCTATAGCCAAAAACATTCGGTACTTC,CASSLAGAAIAKNIRYF
TRBV20-1,TRBJ1-1,-,-,TGCAGTGCTAGAGATCACGTGTCAGGGAACACTGAAGCTTTCTTT,CSARDHVSGNTEAFF
TRBV20-1,TRBJ1-1,-,few,TGCAGTGCTAGGAGCAGGGTCACTGAAGCTTTCTTT,CSARSRVTEAFF
TRBV2,TRBJ1-4,-,many,TGTGCCAGCTCTAGACAGGTGGATGAAAAACTGTTTTTT,CASSRQVDEKLFF
TRBV4-1,TRBJ2-7,TRBD2,-,TGCGCCAGCAGCCAAGTGGGGGCTAGCGGGACCTACGAGCAGTACTTC,CASSQVGASGTYEQYF
TRBV11-2,TRBJ2-7,TRBD2,-,TGTGCCAGCAGCCACATACTAGCGGGAGTCGAGCAGTACTTC,CASSHILAGVEQYF
TRBV28,TRBJ2-7,-,many,TGTGCCAGCAGACCTCCCGACGCTAGAGTCGAGCAGTACTTC,CASRPPDARVEQYF
TRBV5-1,TRBJ2-3,TRBD2,-,TGCGCCAGCAGCTTGGACCCTAGCGGGAGTAGGACTGGAGATACGCAGTATTTT,CASSLDPSGSRTGDTQYF
TRBV18,TRBJ2-4,-,-,TGTGCCAGCTCACCACCTTGGCCTTCCCTGTTCTTC,CASSPPWPSLFF
TRBV2,TRBJ1-1,TRBD1,-,TGTGCCAGCAGGGGGACAGTGAACACTGAAGCTTTCTTT,CASRGTVNTEAFF
TRBV28,TRBJ1-1,-,many,TGTGCCAGCAGAGGGGTCGAGACTGAAGCTTTCTTT,CASRGVETEAFF
TRBV2,TRBJ2-2,TRBD1,many,TGTGCCAGCAGTGCCTGGGACAGGGGAACCGGGGAGCTGTTTTTT,CASSAWDRGTGELFF
TRBV7-2,TRBJ2-7,TRBD1,many,TGTGCCAGCAGCACCCCACAGGGGTCGCTCTCCTACGAGCAGTACTTC,CASSTPQGSLSYEQYF
TRBV28,TRBJ2-5,TRBD1,many,TGTGCCAGCAGTCCCCGACAGGGTGGATGGGGAGAGACCCAGTACTTC,CASSPRQGGWGETQYF
TRBV19,TRBJ1-1,-,-,TGTGCCAGTAGTACGCGTGAACTGTTAGAGGGTACTGAAGCTTTCTTT,CASSTRELLEGTEAFF
TRBV7-2,TRBJ2-5,TRBD1,few,TGTGCCAGCAGCTTACGGGGGACAGGAAAAGAGACCCAGTACTTC,CASSLRGTGKETQYF
TRBV29-1,TRBJ2-2,-,many,TGCAGCGTTGAGGGGGCCTACACCGGGGAGCTGTTTTTT,CSVEGAYTGELFF
TRBV15,TRBJ1-5,TRBD1,-,TGTGCCACCAGCAGAGCTTCCGTGGACAGGGGGTATCAGCCCCAGCATTTT,CATSRASVDRGYQPQHF
TRBV6-9,TRBJ1-2,-,many,TGTGCCAGCAGTTACTCTGAGGCTCGGGACGGTCTGGGCTATGGCTACACCTTC,CASSYSEARDGLGYGYTF
TRBV11-2,TRBJ2-3,-,few,TGTGCCAGCAGCTTAGCCCCCCCAGATACGCAGTATTTT,CASSLAPPDTQYF
TRBV5-4,TRBJ2-2,-,-,TGTGCCAGCAGCCATGATCTGGGAAACACCGGGGAGCTGTTTTTT,CASSHDLGNTGELFF
TRBV5-1,TRBJ2-5,-,many,TGCGCCAGCAGCGCGGGCCCAGAAAGTCAAGAGACCCAGTACTTC,CASSAGPESQETQYF
TRBV27,TRBJ2-7,TRBD2,-,TGTGCCAGCAGGAACCCTAGCGGGGGCATCTACGAGCAGTACTTC,CASRNPSGGIYEQYF
TRBV28,TRBJ1-4,-,few,TGTGCCAGTGGAACGGCGTATGAAAAACTGTTTTTT,CASGTAYEKLFF
TRBV30,TRBJ1-1,TRBD1,few,TGTGCCTGGATGTCCGACAGGGACCCTATGAACACTGAAGCTTTCTTT,CAWMSDRDPMNTEAFF
TRBV12-3/TRBV12-4,TRBJ2-7,-,once,TGTGCCAGCAGTTTAGGACGGGGGATTGGGGAGCAGTACTTC,CASSLGRGIGEQYF
TRBV7-8,TRBJ2-7,-,many,TGTGCCAGCAGCTGGACCAGGGACGAGCAGTACTTC,CASSWTRDEQYF
TRBV7-9,TRBJ1-1,TRBD1,-,TGTGCCAGCAGCTTGCAGGGGGCGCAGGGGACTGAAGCTTTCTTT,CASSLQGAQGTEAFF
TRBV5-1,TRBJ2-1,-,-,TGCGCCAGCAGCTTAACCCTACAAGTGGGGTACTACAATGAGCAGTTCTTC,CASSLTLQVGYYNEQFF
TRBV5-1,TRBJ2-7,-,few,TGCGCCAGCAGTATGAGGGACGAGCAGTACTTC,CASSMRDEQYF
TRBV12-3/TRBV12-4,TRBJ2-2,-,many,TGTGCCAGCAGTCCAGGGACGGCCGGGGAGCTGTTTTTT,CASSPGTAGELFF
TRBV3-1,TRBJ2-3,-,few,TGTGCCAGCAGCCAAGGGCCGGGCACAGATACGCAGTATTTT,CASSQGPGTDTQYF
TRBV5-4,TRBJ1-1,TRBD1,-,TGTGCCAGCAGCTTGGACAGGGGGCGAATTGAAGCTTTCTTT,CASSLDRGRIEAFF
TRBV10-2,TRBJ1-5,-,-,TGCGCCAGCAGTGGCTTGGGGGATCAGCCCCAGCATTTT,CASSGLGDQPQHF
TRBV28,TRBJ2-7,-,many,TGTGCCAGCAGTCCCCCCGGACAGTTTACGGGAGTCAACGAGCAGTACTTC,CASSPPGQFTGVNEQYF
TRBV7-2,TRBJ1-4,-,-,TGTGCCAGCAGCCCCCAACGTCCCAGTCGGTATGAAAAACTGTTTTTT,CASSPQRPSRYEKLFF